A single sample gave rise to the 24 T cell receptor beta chains below, sequenced in a study of memory CD4+ T cells and cytomegalovirus serostatus. The sort gate was single viable CD3+CD4+CD8-CD45RO+ cells for memory CD4+ T cells. Clones were sequenced by immunoSEQ multiplex PCR, and TCRdb holds only the in-frame ones, with some missing. The table records about 57,000 clones, around 85% of them present only once. The sample was memory CD4+ T cells from blood. These receptor sequences come from an adult in good health and CMV-seronegative.

The V gene is TRBV28, the J gene TRBJ1-2; no clear D gene. Germline lookup yields CDR1 MDHEN and CDR2 SYDVKM. The V end lost 4 bases, the J end lost 2 bases, and 14 bases lay between the germline ends. This CDR3 is 15 amino acids long. CDR3 protein: CASSSLPIKNYGYTF. In nucleotides, the CDR3 is TGTGCCAGCAGTTCCCTCCCCATCAAGAACTATGGCTACACCTTC.

This clone was seen only once. This sequence joins TRBV7-9 and TRBJ2-1, with 10 positions matching TRBD2. From germline, CDR1 is SEHNR and CDR2 FQNEAQ (reference sequence). CDR3 length: 12 residues. The trim removed 4 bases at V and 12 bases at J, leaving 3 bases unmatched. The CDR3 bases are TGTGCCAGCAGCTCTAGCGGGAGTTCGCAGTTCTTC. As protein: CASSSSGSSQFF.

A single count supports this clone. The chain joins TRBV7-3 to TRBJ1-5, with no clear D. Germline V CDR1 and CDR2: SGHTA, FQGTGA. The V and J ends lost 5 bases and 7 bases respectively, with 12 bases between them. The CDR3 has 13 amino acids. CDR3 in DNA: TGTGCCAGCAGCCTCTCTGTTGGGCAGCCCCAGCATTTT. Protein product: CASSLSVGQPQHF.

The chain recombines TRBV6-5 with TRBJ2-2; 11 bases match TRBD2. V dropped 2 bases and J dropped 7; count of bases not matched to a gene: 6. Germline V gene lookup returns CDR1 MNHEY and CDR2 SVGAGI. The CDR3 loop spans 16 amino acids. The CDR3, as DNA: TGTGCCAGCAGTTACGGGTCTAGCGGGAGGCGCGGGGAGCTGTTTTTT. Its protein product is CASSYGSSGRRGELFF.

This chain links TRBV5-6 with TRBJ1-6, with TRBD1 matching over 11 bases. CDR1 is SGHDT and CDR2 is YYEEEE in the germline V gene. The V gene end was trimmed by 2 bases and the J gene end by 6 bases; junction bases not matched to a gene: 1. CDR3 length: 15 amino acids. CDR3 in DNA: TGTGCCAGCAGCTTAGGACAGGGGGCTAATTCACCCCTCCACTTT. Encoded protein: CASSLGQGANSPLHF. Filled out from reference TRBV5-6 and TRBJ1-6, the complete variable domain reads DAGVTQSPTHLIKTRGQQVTLRCSPKSGHDTVSWYQQALGQGPQFIFQYYEEEERQRGNFPDRFSGHQFPNYSSELNVNALLLGDSALYLCASSLGQGANSPLHFGNGTRLTVT.

V usage is TRBV28 and J usage is TRBJ2-7; tentative D call: TRBD1 (5 bases). CDR3 length: 13 residues. Germline lookup yields CDR1 MDHEN and CDR2 SYDVKM. Trimming pared 6 bases from V and 3 bases from J, leaving 12 bases between. CDR3 nucleotide sequence: TGTGCCAGCAGAAAGACAGCGAACTACGAGCAGTACTTC. This translates into CASRKTANYEQYF.

The V and J genes are TRBV7-7 and TRBJ2-1; D not resolved. The germline V gene has CDR1 SSHAT and CDR2 FNYEAQ (reference sequence). Between the trimmed V and J ends, which lost 5 bases and 9 bases, there was a span of 17 bases. The CDR3 has 14 amino acids. The CDR3 DNA follows: TGTGCCAGCAGCCCGCTTGACTTTGCTGGTGAGCAGTTCTTC. Amino acids: CASSPLDFAGEQFF.

Points on this clone: The junction shows a germline mismatch at one end, possibly a read error. V and J are TRBV7-7 and TRBJ2-7, with 12 bases that match TRBD2. From germline, CDR1 is SSHAT and CDR2 FNYEAQ (reference sequence). There are 15 residues in the CDR3. The CDR3 DNA sequence: TGTGCTAGCAGCTTAGGGGCTAGCGGGGGGGACGAGCAGTACTTC. It codes for CASSLGASGGDEQYF.

This clone appeared a single time. This chain joins TRBV15 and TRBJ2-5, with TRBD1 matching 8 bases. The V gene end was trimmed by 5 bases and the J gene end by 1 base; junction bases not matched to a gene: 6. Germline-derived CDR1 and CDR2 are LNHNV and YYDKDF (reference sequence). The CDR3 contains 15 residues. CDR3 protein: CATSRRGPTQETQYF. Written as DNA, the CDR3 is TGTGCCACCAGCCGCAGGGGGCCTACCCAAGAGACCCAGTACTTC.

This chain uses TRBV5-1 with TRBJ1-4; D uncertain. CDR1 and CDR2 (germline): SGHRS, YFSETQ. Trimming shortened V by 2 bases and J by 0 bases, and 5 bases separated the two germline ends. CDR3 length: 14 amino acids. In DNA form, the CDR3 reads TGCGCCAGCAGCTTCGGGACAACTAATGAAAAACTGTTTTTT. Encoded protein: CASSFGTTNEKLFF.

The genes are TRBV6-1 and TRBJ1-6; 9 bases match TRBD1. The CDR3 has 16 amino acids. Trimming removed 2 bases from V and 10 bases from J; junction bases left unmatched: 9. Germline values: CDR1 MNHNS, CDR2 SASEGT. This CDR3 reads CASSERGTGTSSPLHF. The CDR3 DNA follows: TGTGCCAGCAGTGAACGGGGGACAGGGACGAGCTCACCCCTCCACTTT.

V gene TRBV18 combines with J gene TRBJ2-5, with 11 bases lining up with TRBD2. CDR1 and CDR2 from the germline V gene are KGHSH and LQKENI. The CDR3 runs to 14 residues. J lost 5 bases, V lost 6 bases, and 5 bases had no gene match. The CDR3, as DNA: TGTGCCAGCTCGCTGACTAGCGGGAAGGAGACCCAGTACTTC. It yields the protein CASSLTSGKETQYF.

This chain connects TRBV15 to TRBJ1-4; D is ambiguous. Trimming left V 0 bases short and J 8 bases short, with 19 bases between. CDR1 is LNHNV, CDR2 YYDKDF, per germline (reference sequence). The CDR3 runs to 17 residues. This CDR3 reads CATSRDSLVDLQEKLFF. The CDR3 coding sequence is TGTGCCACCAGCAGAGATTCCTTGGTCGACCTACAAGAAAAACTGTTTTTT.

V usage is TRBV14 and J usage is TRBJ2-7; the D call may be TRBD1 or TRBD2 (6 bases each). Trimming pared 3 bases from V and 9 bases from J, leaving 24 bases between. The CDR3 has 16 amino acids. CDR1 is SGHDN and CDR2 is FVKESK in the germline V gene. Here the CDR3 DNA reads TGTGCCAGCAGCCATAGGGGGGCAGGAGGCGGCTCGGGGCAGTACTTC. This gives the protein CASSHRGAGGGSGQYF. The full variable domain, in which reference TRBV14 and TRBJ2-7 provide the parts outside the CDR3, is EAGVTQFPSHSVIEKGQTVTLRCDPISGHDNLYWYRRVMGKEIKFLLHFVKESKQDESGMPNNRFLAERTGGTYSTLKVQPAELEDSGVYFCASSHRGAGGGSGQYFGPGTRLTVT.

V gene TRBV6-1 combines with J gene TRBJ2-7; 8 nucleotides agree with TRBD1. This CDR3 region has 16 residues. CDR1 is MNHNS, CDR2 SASEGT, per germline. The ends lost 0 bases at V and 4 bases at J; junction bases unmatched: 8. The CDR3 is CASSEAHGTGLYEQYF. The DNA of the CDR3 is TGTGCCAGCAGTGAAGCACACGGGACAGGTTTATACGAGCAGTACTTC.

The V gene is TRBV19, the J gene TRBJ1-2; D perhaps matches TRBD1 (5 bases). Germline V CDR1 and CDR2: LNHDA, SQIVND (reference sequence). The CDR3 extends over 14 amino acids. Trimming stripped 2 bases from V and 7 bases from J, with 14 bases between. Here the CDR3 DNA reads TGTGCCAGTAGTATAAGTTGGAAGCAGGGTGGCTACACCTTC. It encodes CASSISWKQGGYTF.

The rearrangement joins TRBV19 to TRBJ1-5, with D possibly being TRBD1 (6 bases). Germline CDR1 LNHDA, CDR2 SQIVND (reference sequence). V was cut by 6 bases and J by 0 bases, with 27 bases left in between. The CDR3 consists of 20 residues. The CDR3 bases are TGTGCCAGTAGGACAAGGGGCCCAGGGGTTATTGATAGTAGCAATCAGCCCCAGCATTTT. Residues: CASRTRGPGVIDSSNQPQHF.

This chain joins TRBV5-1 and TRBJ2-3, with 11 nucleotides matching TRBD2. Germline V CDR1 and CDR2: SGHRS, YFSETQ. The CDR3 extends over 16 amino acids. The ends lost 4 bases at V and 5 bases at J; junction bases unmatched: 9. As DNA, the CDR3 is TGCGCCAGCAGCCTCTTACCCGGGACTAGCGGAGATACGCAGTATTTT. Its protein is CASSLLPGTSGDTQYF.

V and J are TRBV11-2 and TRBJ2-7, with D maybe TRBD1 (5 bases). The germline CDR1 and CDR2 sequences are SGHAT and FQNNGV. This CDR3 comprises 16 residues. V shed 1 base and J shed 4 bases, with 17 bases lying between them. The CDR3 loop reads CASSLGRDAVIYEQYF. The CDR3 DNA sequence: TGTGCCAGCAGCTTAGGCAGGGATGCCGTGATATACGAGCAGTACTTC.

The chain couples TRBV7-2 to TRBJ1-2; 10 bases are a match to TRBD1. Trimming took 4 bases from V and 7 from J; bases not matched to a gene: 3. The CDR3 is made up of 13 amino acids. Germline CDR1 and CDR2: SGHTA and FQGNSA. The CDR3 region is CASSSTGGVGYTF. As DNA, the CDR3 is TGTGCCAGCAGCTCGACAGGGGGCGTTGGCTACACCTTC.

The J gene is TRBJ2-5, the V gene TRBV25-1; 9 bases are shared with TRBD2. Germline V gives CDR1 MGHDK, CDR2 SYGVNS. CDR3 length equals 16 residues. Losses at the gene ends were 3 bases for V and 6 bases for J; bases not matched to a gene: 11. The CDR3 region has the DNA TGTGCCAGCAGTGAGGTAGGAGCGGGGGGTTTGAAGACCCAGTACTTC. It translates to CASSEVGAGGLKTQYF.

The chain couples TRBV25-1 to TRBJ1-2; maybe TRBD1 (6 bases). Germline V gives CDR1 MGHDK, CDR2 SYGVNS. Trimming stripped 1 base from V and 2 bases from J, with 14 bases between. The CDR3 length is 16 residues. The CDR3 region is CASSESGGSSNYGYTF. Written as DNA, the CDR3 is TGTGCCAGCAGTGAATCGGGGGGCTCCTCAAACTATGGCTACACCTTC.

The chain joins TRBV7-9 to TRBJ2-1; the match to TRBD2 covers 13 bases. Germline CDR1 is SEHNR and CDR2 is FQNEAQ (reference sequence). The CDR3 length is 15 residues. Trimming cost V 5 bases and J 7 bases; bases outside gene matches: 5. DNA for the CDR3: TGTGCCAGCAGCCGGACTAGCGGGGGTGGAAATGAGCAGTTCTTC. It yields the protein CASSRTSGGGNEQFF.

V and J are TRBV7-8 and TRBJ2-1; 13 bases are a match to TRBD2. Germline lookup yields CDR1 SGHVS and CDR2 FQNEAQ. The CDR3 loop spans 17 amino acids. The junction had 12 bases not matched to a gene; V was cut back by 0 bases and J by 13 bases. CDR3 in DNA: TGTGCCAGCAGCTTAGCGTACGTCGGAGGACTAGCGGGAGACCAGTTCTTC. It translates to CASSLAYVGGLAGDQFF.